This T cell receptor (beta chain) comes out of a study of vaccination and CD4 T cells after COVID-19. Germline-derived CDR1 and CDR2 are MNHEY and SVGAGI. J lost 4 bases, V lost 2 bases, and 3 bases had no gene match. The CDR3 runs 15 residues. Treatment: 10-day PBMC culture with coronavirus spike peptide pools or control peptides (ViraFEST assay). A half-volume replacement of the medium with fresh IL-2 medium was performed on days 3 and 7. Cultured CD4+ T cell DNA was sequenced using the Oncomine TCR Beta short-read assay. TCRdb fed the PCR reads into MiXCR, producing one record per CDR3 protein. The table records some 14,000 distinct CDR3 sequences, 60% to 70% of them present only once. Comments on this clonotype: Its target is not known.

This sequence was found in a human donor who had recovered from COVID-19. This chain connects TRBV6-5 to TRBJ1-2, with 11 nucleotides matching TRBD1. The sample consisted of CD4+ T cells from blood, cultured in vitro. CDR3 DNA sequence: TGTGCCAGCAGTTACGGGACAGGGGGTGTCTATGGCTACACCTTC. Translated: CASSYGTGGVYGYTF.